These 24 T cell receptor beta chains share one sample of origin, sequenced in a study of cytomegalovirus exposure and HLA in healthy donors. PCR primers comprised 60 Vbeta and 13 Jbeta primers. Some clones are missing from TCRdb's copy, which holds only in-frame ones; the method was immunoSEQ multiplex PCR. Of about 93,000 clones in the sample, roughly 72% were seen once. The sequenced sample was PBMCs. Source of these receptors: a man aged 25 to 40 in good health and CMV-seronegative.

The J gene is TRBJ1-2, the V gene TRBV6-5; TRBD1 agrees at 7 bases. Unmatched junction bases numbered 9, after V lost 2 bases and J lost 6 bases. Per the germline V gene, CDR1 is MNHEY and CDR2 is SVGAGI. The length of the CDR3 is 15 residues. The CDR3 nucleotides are TGTGCCAGCAGTTACGGTGACAGGGTAGGCGATGGCTACACCTTC. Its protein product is CASSYGDRVGDGYTF.

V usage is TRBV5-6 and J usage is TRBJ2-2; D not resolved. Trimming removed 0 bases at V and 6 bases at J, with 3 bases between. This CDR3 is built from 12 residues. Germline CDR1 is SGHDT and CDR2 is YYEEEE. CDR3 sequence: CASSLAAGELFF. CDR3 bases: TGTGCCAGCAGCTTGGCAGCCGGGGAGCTGTTTTTT.

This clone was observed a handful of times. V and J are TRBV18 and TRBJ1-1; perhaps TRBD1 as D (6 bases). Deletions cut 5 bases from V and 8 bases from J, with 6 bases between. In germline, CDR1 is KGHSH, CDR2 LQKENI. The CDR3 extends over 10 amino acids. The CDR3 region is CASSDREAFF. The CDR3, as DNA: TGTGCCAGCTCAGACAGGGAAGCTTTCTTT.

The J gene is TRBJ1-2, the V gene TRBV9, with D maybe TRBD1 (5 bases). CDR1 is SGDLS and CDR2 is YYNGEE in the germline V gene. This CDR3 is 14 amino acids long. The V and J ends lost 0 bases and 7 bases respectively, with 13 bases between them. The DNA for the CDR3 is TGTGCCAGCAGCGTAGCTTTACAGGCCACTGGCTACACCTTC. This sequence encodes CASSVALQATGYTF.

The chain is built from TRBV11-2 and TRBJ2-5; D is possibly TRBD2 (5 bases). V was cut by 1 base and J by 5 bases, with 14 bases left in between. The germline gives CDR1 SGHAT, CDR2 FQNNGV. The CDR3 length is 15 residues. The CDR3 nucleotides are TGTGCCAGCAGCTTAGTATTAGGGCAGCGGGAGACCCAGTACTTC. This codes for CASSLVLGQRETQYF. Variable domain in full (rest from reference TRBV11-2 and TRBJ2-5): EAGVAQSPRYKIIEKRQSVAFWCNPISGHATLYWYQQILGQGPKLLIQFQNNGVVDDSQLPKDRFSAERLKGVDSTLKIQPAKLEDSAVYLCASSLVLGQRETQYFGPGTRLLVL.

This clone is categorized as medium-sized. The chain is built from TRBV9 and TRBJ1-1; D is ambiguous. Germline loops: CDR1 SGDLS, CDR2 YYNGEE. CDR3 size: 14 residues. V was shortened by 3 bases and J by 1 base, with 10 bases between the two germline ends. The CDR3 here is CASSGKTTNTEAFF. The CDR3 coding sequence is TGTGCCAGCAGCGGGAAGACAACGAACACTGAAGCTTTCTTT.

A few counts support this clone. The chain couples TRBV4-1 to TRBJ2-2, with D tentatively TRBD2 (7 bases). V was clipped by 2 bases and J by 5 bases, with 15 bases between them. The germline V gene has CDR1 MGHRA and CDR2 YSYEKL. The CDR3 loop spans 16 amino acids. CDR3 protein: CASSQPMGGPTGELFF. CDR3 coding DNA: TGCGCCAGCAGCCAACCGATGGGGGGGCCGACCGGGGAGCTGTTTTTT.

CDR3 sequence: CASSLAAGVQETQYF. For the CDR3, the DNA is TGTGCCAGCAGCTTAGCTGCAGGGGTACAAGAGACCCAGTACTTC. V gene TRBV7-2 combines with J gene TRBJ2-5; D is possibly TRBD1 (6 bases). CDR3 length equals 15 residues. Trimming stripped 0 bases from V and 2 bases from J, with 10 bases between. The V gene's germline CDR1 is SGHTA and CDR2 FQGNSA.

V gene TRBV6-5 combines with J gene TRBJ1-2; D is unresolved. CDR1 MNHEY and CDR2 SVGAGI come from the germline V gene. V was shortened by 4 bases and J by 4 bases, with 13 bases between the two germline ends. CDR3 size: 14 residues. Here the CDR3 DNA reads TGTGCCAGCAGTTCCTACAGAAACTCCTATGGCTACACCTTC. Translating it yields CASSSYRNSYGYTF.

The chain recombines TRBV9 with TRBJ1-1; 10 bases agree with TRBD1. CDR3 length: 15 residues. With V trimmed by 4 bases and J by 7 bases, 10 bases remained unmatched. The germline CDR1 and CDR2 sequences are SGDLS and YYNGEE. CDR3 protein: CASSRMRGTGVEAFF. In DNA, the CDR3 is TGTGCCAGCAGCCGGATGCGTGGGACAGGGGTTGAAGCTTTCTTT. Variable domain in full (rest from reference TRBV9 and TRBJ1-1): DSGVTQTPKHLITATGQRVTLRCSPRSGDLSVYWYQQSLDQGLQFLIQYYNGEERAKGNILERFSAQQFPDLHSELNLSSLELGDSALYFCASSRMRGTGVEAFFGQGTRLTVV.

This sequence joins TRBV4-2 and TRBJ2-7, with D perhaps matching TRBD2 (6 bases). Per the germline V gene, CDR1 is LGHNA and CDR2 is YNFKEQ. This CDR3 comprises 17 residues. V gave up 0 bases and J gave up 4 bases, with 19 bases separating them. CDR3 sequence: CASSQESAGLGYYEQYF. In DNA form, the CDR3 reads TGTGCCAGCAGCCAAGAATCTGCGGGGCTAGGGTATTACGAGCAGTACTTC.

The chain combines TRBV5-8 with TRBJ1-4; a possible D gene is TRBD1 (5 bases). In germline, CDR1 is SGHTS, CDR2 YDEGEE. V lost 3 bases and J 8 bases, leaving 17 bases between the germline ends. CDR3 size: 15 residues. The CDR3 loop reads CASSSRSQGREKLFF. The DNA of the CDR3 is TGTGCCAGCAGCTCGCGGTCCCAGGGAAGGGAAAAACTGTTTTTT.

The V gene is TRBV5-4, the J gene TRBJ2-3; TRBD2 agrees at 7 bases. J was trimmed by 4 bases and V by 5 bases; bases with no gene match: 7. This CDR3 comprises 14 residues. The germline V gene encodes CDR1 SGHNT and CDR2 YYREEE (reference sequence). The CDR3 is CASRSGGGSDTQYF. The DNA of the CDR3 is TGTGCCAGCAGGAGTGGGGGGGGATCAGATACGCAGTATTTT.

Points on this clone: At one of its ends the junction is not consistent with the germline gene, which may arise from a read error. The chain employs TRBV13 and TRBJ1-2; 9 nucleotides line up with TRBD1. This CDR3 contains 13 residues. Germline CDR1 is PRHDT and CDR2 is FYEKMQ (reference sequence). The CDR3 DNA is TGTGCCAGCAGCTTAGGCCGAGGGACAGGGTATTCCTTC. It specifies CASSLGRGTGYSF.

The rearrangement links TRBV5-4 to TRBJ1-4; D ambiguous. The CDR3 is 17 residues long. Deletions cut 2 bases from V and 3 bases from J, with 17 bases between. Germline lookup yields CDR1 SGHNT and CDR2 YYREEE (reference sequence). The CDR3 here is CASSFGGLLGANEKLFF. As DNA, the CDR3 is TGTGCCAGCAGCTTCGGAGGCCTGCTCGGGGCTAATGAAAAACTGTTTTTT. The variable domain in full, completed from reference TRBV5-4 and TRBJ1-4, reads ETGVTQSPTHLIKTRGQQVTLRCSSQSGHNTVSWYQQALGQGPQFIFQYYREEENGRGNFPPRFSGLQFPNYSSELNVNALELDDSALYLCASSFGGLLGANEKLFFGSGTQLSVL.

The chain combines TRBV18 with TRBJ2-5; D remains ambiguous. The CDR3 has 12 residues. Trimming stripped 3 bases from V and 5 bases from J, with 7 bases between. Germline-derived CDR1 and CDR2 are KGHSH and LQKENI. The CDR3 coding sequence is TGTGCCAGCTCACCCACGCGGGAGACCCAGTACTTC. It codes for CASSPTRETQYF. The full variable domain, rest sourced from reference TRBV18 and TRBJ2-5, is NAGVMQNPRHLVRRRGQEARLRCSPMKGHSHVYWYRQLPEEGLKFMVYLQKENIIDESGMPKERFSAEFPKEGPSILRIQQVVRGDSAAYFCASSPTRETQYFGPGTRLLVL.

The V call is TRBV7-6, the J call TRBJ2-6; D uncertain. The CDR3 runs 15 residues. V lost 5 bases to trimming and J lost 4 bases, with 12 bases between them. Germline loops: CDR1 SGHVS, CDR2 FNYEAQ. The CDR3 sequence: CASSHIALGANVLTF. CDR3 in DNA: TGTGCCAGCAGCCATATCGCCCTAGGGGCCAACGTCCTGACTTTC.

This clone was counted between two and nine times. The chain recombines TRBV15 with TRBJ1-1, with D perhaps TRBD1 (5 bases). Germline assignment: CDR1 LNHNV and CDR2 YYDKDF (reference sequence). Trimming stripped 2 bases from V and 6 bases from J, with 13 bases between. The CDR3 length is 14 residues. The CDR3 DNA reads TGTGCCACCAGCAGACAATTGACAGTAGCTGAAGCTTTCTTT. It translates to CATSRQLTVAEAFF.

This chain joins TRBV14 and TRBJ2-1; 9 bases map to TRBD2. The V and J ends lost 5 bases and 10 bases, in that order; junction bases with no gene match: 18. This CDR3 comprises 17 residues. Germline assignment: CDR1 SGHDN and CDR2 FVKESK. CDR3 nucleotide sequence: TGTGCCAGCAGCAGCGGGATAGGTAGCGGGAGTCGGAGGGAGCAGTTCTTC. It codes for CASSSGIGSGSRREQFF.

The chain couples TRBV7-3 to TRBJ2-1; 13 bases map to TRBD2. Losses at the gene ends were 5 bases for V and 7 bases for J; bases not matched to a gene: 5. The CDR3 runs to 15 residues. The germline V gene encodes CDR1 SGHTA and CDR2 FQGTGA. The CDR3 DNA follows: TGTGCCAGCAGCCTACTAGCGGGAGGGCCGAATGAGCAGTTCTTC. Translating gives CASSLLAGGPNEQFF.

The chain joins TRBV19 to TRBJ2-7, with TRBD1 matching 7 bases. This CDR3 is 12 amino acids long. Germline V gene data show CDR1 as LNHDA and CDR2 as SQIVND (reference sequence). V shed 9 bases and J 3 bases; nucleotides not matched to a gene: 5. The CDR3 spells CASRDRNYEQYF. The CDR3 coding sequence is TGTGCCAGCCGGGACAGAAACTACGAGCAGTACTTC.

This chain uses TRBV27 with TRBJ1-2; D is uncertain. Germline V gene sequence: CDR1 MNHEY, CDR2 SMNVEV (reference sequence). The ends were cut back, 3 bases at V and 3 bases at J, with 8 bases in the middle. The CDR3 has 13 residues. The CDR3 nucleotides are TGTGCCAGCAGTTTGCACAGCCACTATGGCTACACCTTC. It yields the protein CASSLHSHYGYTF.

The CDR3 region is CASSIPGQINSPLHF. In DNA, the CDR3 is TGTGCCAGCAGTATACCGGGACAAATAAATTCACCCCTCCACTTT. The genes are TRBV5-6 and TRBJ1-6, with TRBD1 as a possible D gene (6 bases). The CDR3 consists of 15 residues. V shed 5 bases and J shed 7 bases, with 16 bases lying between them. Germline CDR1 and CDR2: SGHDT and YYEEEE.

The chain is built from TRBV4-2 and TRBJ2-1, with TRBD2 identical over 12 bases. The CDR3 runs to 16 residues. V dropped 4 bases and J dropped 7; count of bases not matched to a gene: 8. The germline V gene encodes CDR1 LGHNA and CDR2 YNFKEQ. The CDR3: CASSLRLAGARNEQFF. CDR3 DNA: TGTGCCAGCAGCCTCCGACTAGCGGGAGCTAGAAATGAGCAGTTCTTC.